This T cell receptor (beta chain) was recorded in a study of circulating and synovial CD4+ cells in juvenile arthritis. Study observations and caveats: Deeper sequencing increased measured overlap with synovial clonotypes. The pathogenic-like versus bulk T cell difference escaped Vbeta family analysis. T cell genome counts differed by at least an order of magnitude between CPL and CD4 samples. Circulating pathogenic-like lymphocytes shared a substantially higher fraction of CDR3 sequences with synovium than bulk blood.

Of note for this clone: Its target is not known.

This table comes from immunoSEQ multiplex PCR, and its TCRdb copy is limited to in-frame clones, with some not included. The repertoire includes over 13,000 clones, over 80% of them detected once, and more than 3.5% sits in the top ten. Trimming shortened V by 1 base and J by 5 bases, and 26 bases separated the two germline ends. The germline CDR1 and CDR2 sequences are LGHNA and YNFKEQ. The CDR3 loop spans 19 amino acids. V gene TRBV4-2 combines with J gene TRBJ1-1; D unclear. The TCR sequence derives from a human patient with juvenile idiopathic arthritis. Some clones in this sample may be carry-over from other donors' samples. Material for sequencing was CD4+ T cells from synovial fluid. This chain's CDR3 is CASSQVLGGVGASGTEAFF. The CDR3 DNA reads TGTGCCAGCAGCCAAGTTCTTGGTGGAGTGGGCGCCTCGGGGACTGAAGCTTTCTTT.